Shown below are 27 T cell receptor beta chains from a single sample sequenced in a study of human T cells and chemical hapten exposure. This sample's time point: patch test 3, about 24 weeks after DPC sensitization. The treatment: therapeutic diphenylcyclopropenone sensitization with weekly scalp DPC. Each CDR3 protein is one row after TCRdb ran MiXCR on the RACE reads. In the table there are more than 95,000 distinct CDR3 sequences, 27% of which are singletons. The sequencing here drew on whole blood, taken in connection with sensitization to the hapten diphenylcyclopropenone (DPC). Source of these receptors: a man in his forties with alopecia areata. Some clones in this sample may be carry-over from other donors' samples.

This clonotype occurred a few times. The J gene is TRBJ2-7, the V gene TRBV5-5; 8 bases fit TRBD2. Germline V gene sequence: CDR1 SGHKS, CDR2 YYEKEE (reference sequence). CDR3 length equals 14 residues. V was clipped by 3 bases and J by 5 bases; unmatched bases: 7. CDR3 amino acids: CASSSKREFHEQYF. In DNA form, the CDR3 reads TGTGCCAGCAGCTCGAAGCGGGAGTTCCACGAGCAGTACTTC.

This chain joins TRBV6-2 or TRBV6-3 and TRBJ1-5, with 9 bases aligning to TRBD1. The CDR3 spans 14 residues. Germline-derived CDR1 and CDR2 are MNHEY and SVGEGT. The V segment lost 5 bases and the J segment 9 bases; nucleotides outside the gene matches: 8. CDR3 loop: CASSPPGQGLPQHF. CDR3 in DNA: TGTGCCAGCAGTCCACCGGGACAGGGCTTGCCCCAGCATTTT.

This clonotype was detected only a few times. The chain recombines TRBV28 with TRBJ2-6, with D perhaps matching TRBD2 (5 bases). This CDR3 region has 15 residues. Germline CDR1 reads MDHEN; CDR2 reads SYDVKM. V lost 6 bases to trimming and J lost 2 bases, with 11 bases between them. CDR3 residues: CASSQPGAGANVLTF. CDR3 sequence (DNA): TGTGCCAGCAGCCAACCCGGGGCTGGGGCCAACGTCCTGACTTTC.

This chain uses TRBV20-1 with TRBJ2-1; the match to TRBD2 covers 13 bases. Germline-derived CDR1 and CDR2 are DFQATT and SNEGSKA (reference sequence). This CDR3 region has 15 residues. V lost 4 bases, J lost 8 bases, and 8 bases stayed unmatched. The CDR3 DNA reads as TGCAGTGCTACCCAGACTAGCGGGAGGCGGTATGAGCAGTTCTTC. Translating it yields CSATQTSGRRYEQFF.

This clonotype was counted a few times. The CDR3 reads CASSYVGNNEQFF. In nucleotides, the CDR3 is TGTGCCAGCAGTTACGTCGGCAACAATGAGCAGTTCTTC. The chain couples TRBV6-5 to TRBJ2-1; D not certain. Germline-derived CDR1 and CDR2 are MNHEY and SVGAGI. The CDR3 consists of 13 residues. V shed 2 bases and J shed 5 bases, with 7 bases lying between them.

The chain uses TRBV27 and TRBJ1-4, with D hard to call. From germline, CDR1 is MNHEY and CDR2 SMNVEV (reference sequence). V was cut by 4 bases and J by 3 bases, with 15 bases left in between. The CDR3 covers 16 residues. The CDR3 coding sequence is TGTGCCAGCAGTTATCACTTTGTGACGCCTAATGAAAAACTGTTTTTT. Protein product: CASSYHFVTPNEKLFF. The full variable domain, its missing parts supplied by reference TRBV27 and TRBJ1-4, is EAQVTQNPRYLITVTGKKLTVTCSQNMNHEYMSWYRQDPGLGLRQIYYSMNVEVTDKGDVPEGYKVSRKEKRNFPLILESPSPNQTSLYFCASSYHFVTPNEKLFFGSGTQLSVL.

This clonotype was counted at least ten times. This chain uses TRBV5-6 with TRBJ2-6; TRBD1 matches 7 bases. Germline CDR1 and CDR2: SGHDT and YYEEEE. The CDR3 is 16 residues long. The V gene end was trimmed by 4 bases and the J gene end by 0 bases; junction bases not matched to a gene: 4. The CDR3 DNA reads TGTGCCAGCAGCCCCGAGGGGGCCTCTGGGGCCAACGTCCTGACTTTC. Protein sequence: CASSPEGASGANVLTF.

The gene calls are TRBV18 and TRBJ2-3; D unresolved. This CDR3 spans 14 amino acids. Trimming stripped 1 base from V and 0 bases from J, with 5 bases between. Germline values: CDR1 KGHSH, CDR2 LQKENI. DNA of the CDR3: TGTGCCAGCTCACCACGAGGAAGCACAGATACGCAGTATTTT. It yields the protein CASSPRGSTDTQYF.

In this sample, this clonotype turned up a few times. This sequence joins TRBV12-3 or TRBV12-4 and TRBJ2-7; 14 bases fit TRBD2. Trimming took 5 bases from V and 6 from J; bases not matched to a gene: 6. The CDR3 totals 15 residues. The CDR3 nucleotides read TGTGCCAGCAGTGCCGGGACTAGCGGGAGTGGCGAGCAGTACTTC. Protein product: CASSAGTSGSGEQYF.

The rearrangement links TRBV9 to TRBJ2-1; D is ambiguous. V lost 0 bases and J lost 6, with 7 bases in between. The germline V gene encodes CDR1 SGDLS and CDR2 YYNGEE. This CDR3 is built from 13 residues. The CDR3 region has the DNA TGTGCCAGCAGCGTAGACCCTGTCAATGAGCAGTTCTTC. Residues: CASSVDPVNEQFF.

This chain uses TRBV6-2 or TRBV6-3 with TRBJ1-6, with D possibly matching TRBD1 (5 bases). There are 17 residues in the CDR3. Trimming left V 0 bases short and J 8 bases short, with 17 bases between. The germline V gene encodes CDR1 MNHEY and CDR2 SVGEGT. CDR3 in amino acids: CASSYSTGRGFDSPLHF. In DNA form, the CDR3 reads TGTGCCAGCAGTTACTCGACGGGGAGGGGATTCGATTCACCCCTCCACTTT.

This sequence joins TRBV12-3 or TRBV12-4 and TRBJ2-6; no definite D call. Trimming removed 3 bases from V and 1 base from J, with 7 bases in between. The CDR3 is 15 amino acids. CDR3 sequence: CASSFGFSGANVLTF. The DNA of the CDR3 is TGTGCCAGCAGTTTTGGATTTTCTGGGGCCAACGTCCTGACTTTC.

This clonotype has just a few counts. The chain is built from TRBV9 and TRBJ2-3; 8 nucleotides match TRBD2. The CDR3 consists of 14 residues. V shed 3 bases, J shed 3 bases, and the junction held 3 bases outside the gene matches. CDR1 and CDR2 from the germline V gene are SGDLS and YYNGEE. The CDR3, as DNA: TGTGCCAGCAGCGCCGGACTAGCAACAGATACGCAGTATTTT. Its protein is CASSAGLATDTQYF.

In this sample, this clonotype turned up a few times. V gene TRBV12-3 or TRBV12-4 combines with J gene TRBJ2-2, with D unclear. Trimming took 1 base from V and 5 from J, leaving 5 bases between them. The CDR3 is 13 amino acids. This chain's CDR3 is CASSLVQTGELFF. The CDR3 DNA is TGTGCCAGCAGTTTAGTCCAAACCGGGGAGCTGTTTTTT.

The chain links TRBV28 to TRBJ2-5; 8 bases are shared with TRBD2. In germline, CDR1 is MDHEN, CDR2 SYDVKM. V gave up 1 base and J gave up 4 bases; unmatched junction bases: 5. CDR3 length: 15 residues. This CDR3 is CASSLSGGRRETQYF. CDR3 DNA sequence: TGTGCCAGCAGTTTATCGGGCGGGAGGAGAGAGACCCAGTACTTC.

As to this clonotype: One junction end does not reproduce the germline sequence, and a read error may be involved. This chain uses TRBV12-3 or TRBV12-4 with TRBJ1-2; D gene unclear. The CDR3 covers 12 residues. The CDR3 spells CASSLGFYGDTF. The CDR3 nucleotides read TGTGCCAGCAGTTTAGGGTTCTATGGCGACACCTTC.

The V gene is TRBV6-4, the J gene TRBJ2-3; 11 bases line up with TRBD2. The CDR3 is made up of 16 amino acids. V was clipped by 2 bases and J by 3 bases; unmatched bases: 4. Germline CDR1 and CDR2: MRHNA and SNTAGT. The CDR3 bases are TGTGCCAGCAGTGACCGACTAGCGGGGAGGACAGATACGCAGTATTTT. This sequence encodes CASSDRLAGRTDTQYF.

Only a few counts were recorded for this clonotype. V and J are TRBV7-2 and TRBJ2-1; 11 bases align to TRBD2. J was trimmed by 7 bases and V by 4 bases; bases with no gene match: 15. This CDR3 region has 18 residues. CDR1 SGHTA and CDR2 FQGNSA come from the germline V gene. The CDR3 region is CASSSHSLTSGTGNEQFF. The CDR3 nucleotides are TGTGCCAGCAGCTCACACTCCTTGACTAGCGGGACAGGGAATGAGCAGTTCTTC.

This clonotype was counted between two and nine times. V usage is TRBV6-5 and J usage is TRBJ2-2; D unclear. CDR1 and CDR2 from the germline V gene are MNHEY and SVGAGI. The V end was cut by 0 bases, the J end by 6 bases, with 8 bases between. The CDR3 is 14 amino acids. In nucleotides, the CDR3 is TGTGCCAGCAGTTACTCCTTGTCGTCCGGGGAGCTGTTTTTT. It codes for CASSYSLSSGELFF.

The genes are TRBV29-1 and TRBJ2-1; maybe TRBD1 (5 bases). Germline CDR1 reads SQVTM; CDR2 reads ANQGSEA. CDR3 length equals 14 residues. Trimming left V 7 bases short and J 8 bases short, with 21 bases between. The CDR3 region is CSGGQGSKCDEQFF. The CDR3 DNA is TGCAGCGGGGGCCAGGGTTCTAAATGTGATGAGCAGTTCTTC.

The chain combines TRBV13 with TRBJ2-2, with D perhaps TRBD2 (6 bases). V lost 4 bases, J lost 7 bases, and 16 bases lay in between. Germline lookup yields CDR1 PRHDT and CDR2 FYEKMQ (reference sequence). This CDR3 has 15 residues. In nucleotides, the CDR3 is TGTGCCAGCAGCTCAACGACTAGGACGGTCGGGGAGCTGTTTTTT. This codes for CASSSTTRTVGELFF.

The rearrangement uses TRBV12-3 or TRBV12-4 and TRBJ2-7; TRBD1 matches at 7 bases. This CDR3 contains 14 residues. V trimming: 4 bases; J trimming: 0 bases; junction bases outside the gene matches: 3. The DNA for the CDR3 is TGTGCCAGCAGTTGGGGACAGCGCTCCTACGAGCAGTACTTC. Translation: CASSWGQRSYEQYF.

This clonotype was counted a few times. The chain uses TRBV28 and TRBJ1-1, with 7 bases identical to TRBD1. Germline lookup yields CDR1 MDHEN and CDR2 SYDVKM. The length of the CDR3 is 15 residues. J gave up 5 bases and V 4 bases, and 10 bases lay outside the gene matches. CDR3 nucleotides: TGTGCCAGCAGTTCCCCGACAGGGTGGGAGACTGAAGCTTTCTTT. Translated: CASSSPTGWETEAFF. The whole variable domain, remainder taken from reference TRBV28 and TRBJ1-1, is DVKVTQSSRYLVKRTGEKVFLECVQDMDHENMFWYRQDPGLGLRLIYFSYDVKMKEKGDIPEGYSVSREKKERFSLILESASTNQTSMYLCASSSPTGWETEAFFGQGTRLTVV.

The gene calls are TRBV10-3 and TRBJ1-6; 7 bases are shared with TRBD1. This CDR3 is 13 amino acids long. Germline CDR1 and CDR2: ENHRY and SYGVKD. The V segment lost 6 bases and the J segment 7 bases; nucleotides outside the gene matches: 3. CDR3 coding DNA: TGTGCCATCAGCCAGGGGGTCAATTCACCCCTCCACTTT. Translation gives CAISQGVNSPLHF.

In this sample, this clonotype is medium-sized. This chain links TRBV29-1 with TRBJ2-3; a possible D gene is TRBD1 (5 bases). Germline loops: CDR1 SQVTM, CDR2 ANQGSEA. The V gene lost 7 bases and the J gene lost 3 bases, with 11 bases spanning the gap. The length of the CDR3 is 12 residues. The DNA of the CDR3 is TGCAGCGAGGTGGGGCGAACAGATACGCAGTATTTT. This gives the protein CSEVGRTDTQYF.

This clonotype has more than one count but fewer than ten. The genes are TRBV5-6 and TRBJ2-4; TRBD1 or TRBD2 may be the D gene (5 bases each). V lost 4 bases to trimming and J lost 3 bases, with 29 bases between them. CDR1 is SGHDT, CDR2 YYEEEE, per germline. The CDR3 is 20 amino acids. The CDR3 reads CASSTYLVQGPSLDKNIQYF. DNA of the CDR3: TGTGCCAGCAGCACCTATCTAGTGCAGGGACCTAGTTTGGACAAAAACATTCAGTACTTC.

This clonotype appeared a few times. The V gene is TRBV11-2, the J gene TRBJ1-4, with D perhaps TRBD1 (6 bases). The germline CDR1 and CDR2 sequences are SGHAT and FQNNGV. CDR3 size: 15 residues. The V end was cut by 5 bases, the J end by 5 bases, with 15 bases between. The CDR3 sequence: CASSPQGHENEKLFF. The DNA for the CDR3 is TGTGCCAGCAGCCCACAGGGCCATGAGAATGAAAAACTGTTTTTT.